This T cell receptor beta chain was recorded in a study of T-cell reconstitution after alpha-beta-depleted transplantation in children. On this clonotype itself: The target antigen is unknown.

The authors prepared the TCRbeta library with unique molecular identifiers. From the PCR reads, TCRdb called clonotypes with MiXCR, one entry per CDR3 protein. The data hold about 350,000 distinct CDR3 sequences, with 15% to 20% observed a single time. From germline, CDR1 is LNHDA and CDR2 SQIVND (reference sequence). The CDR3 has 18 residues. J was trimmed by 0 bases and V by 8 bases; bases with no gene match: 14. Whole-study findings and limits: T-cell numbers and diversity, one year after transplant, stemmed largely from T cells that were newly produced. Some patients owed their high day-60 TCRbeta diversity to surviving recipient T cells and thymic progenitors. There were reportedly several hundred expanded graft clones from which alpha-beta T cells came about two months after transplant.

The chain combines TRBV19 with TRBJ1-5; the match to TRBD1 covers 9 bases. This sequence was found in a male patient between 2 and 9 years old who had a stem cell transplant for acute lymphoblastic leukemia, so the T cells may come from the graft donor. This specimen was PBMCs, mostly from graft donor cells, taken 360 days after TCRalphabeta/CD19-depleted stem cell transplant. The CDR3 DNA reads TGTGCCAGTTTGGACAGGGGAGGCCTCCTCTATAGCAATCAGCCCCAGCATTTT. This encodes CASLDRGGLLYSNQPQHF.